This T cell receptor (beta chain) was profiled in a study of shared clonotypes between healthy human individuals. Here immunoSEQ multiplex PCR was the method, and the copy in TCRdb shows in-frame clones only, minus some. The sample holds some 2.1 million clones, 90% to 95% seen once. This TCR was recovered from a man between 18 and 35 years old in good health. The sample comprised naive CD4+ T cells sorted from blood. As for subset: CD45RA+ positively selected.

Here the CDR3 reads CASSSRGSGAHNEQFF. Here the CDR3 DNA reads TGTGCCAGCAGCTCCCGTGGTAGCGGGGCTCACAATGAGCAGTTCTTC. V usage is TRBV7-9 and J usage is TRBJ2-1; 8 bases fit TRBD2. CDR1 and CDR2 from the germline V gene are SEHNR and FQNEAQ (reference sequence). With 4 bases clipped from V and 5 bases from J, the junction kept 10 bases outside the gene matches. This CDR3 is built from 16 residues.